The 5 T cell receptor beta chains below were found in one sample sequenced in a study of T cell repertoires in cytomegalovirus infection. MiXCR, applied by TCRdb to the reads, yields one record per CDR3 protein. Of about 480,000 distinct CDR3 sequences listed, 33% are singletons. The antigens of these receptors remain unknown. The specimen comprised cultured PBMCs, sampled from culture after CMV antigen stimulation. These receptors were collected from a human donor in good health (CMV status not recorded). Some clones in this sample may be carry-over from other donors' samples.

This clonotype came up a few times. The V and J genes are TRBV28 and TRBJ1-1; D is ambiguous. Germline values: CDR1 MDHEN, CDR2 SYDVKM. The CDR3 has 16 residues. Trimming removed 8 bases from V and 0 bases from J, with 19 bases in between. The CDR3 spells CASETIAGRMNTEAFF. CDR3 DNA sequence: TGTGCCAGCGAGACTATCGCGGGCCGAATGAACACTGAAGCTTTCTTT.

This clonotype occurred once. The rearrangement joins TRBV6-5 to TRBJ1-1; D is unresolved. Germline V lookup: CDR1 MNHEY, CDR2 SVGAGI. This CDR3 has 15 amino acids. The ends were cut back, 0 bases at V and 0 bases at J, with 8 bases in the middle. In DNA form, the CDR3 reads TGTGCCAGCAGTTACTCTGGGGAGGTGAACACTGAAGCTTTCTTT. Protein product: CASSYSGEVNTEAFF.

The V gene is TRBV7-2, the J gene TRBJ2-7; possible D gene TRBD1, 6 bases. Germline values: CDR1 SGHTA, CDR2 FQGNSA. The CDR3 has 15 residues. V lost 1 base and J lost 6, with 16 bases in between. DNA of the CDR3: TGTGCCAGCAGCTTAGGGAGCGGCACAGGGCGCGAGCAGTACTTC. Protein product: CASSLGSGTGREQYF.

There are a few counts of this clonotype. The rearrangement joins TRBV5-8 to TRBJ2-7, with D possibly being TRBD2 (5 bases). Germline CDR1 and CDR2: SGHTS and YDEGEE. This CDR3 is built from 16 residues. Trimming shortened V by 1 base and J by 7 bases, and 21 bases separated the two germline ends. The CDR3 sequence: CASSLRVGPVTGEQYV. CDR3 sequence (DNA): TGTGCCAGCAGCTTGAGGGTAGGCCCCGTGACGGGGGAGCAGTACGTC.

This clonotype was detected only a few times. The gene calls are TRBV15 and TRBJ2-1, with D possibly matching TRBD2 (6 bases). The CDR3 has 15 residues. Germline CDR1 reads LNHNV; CDR2 reads YYDKDF (reference sequence). V shed 3 bases and J shed 6 bases, with 15 bases lying between them. The CDR3 protein is CATSRLRDSRNEQFF. The CDR3 region has the DNA TGTGCCACCAGCAGGCTCCGGGACTCTCGCAATGAGCAGTTCTTC.